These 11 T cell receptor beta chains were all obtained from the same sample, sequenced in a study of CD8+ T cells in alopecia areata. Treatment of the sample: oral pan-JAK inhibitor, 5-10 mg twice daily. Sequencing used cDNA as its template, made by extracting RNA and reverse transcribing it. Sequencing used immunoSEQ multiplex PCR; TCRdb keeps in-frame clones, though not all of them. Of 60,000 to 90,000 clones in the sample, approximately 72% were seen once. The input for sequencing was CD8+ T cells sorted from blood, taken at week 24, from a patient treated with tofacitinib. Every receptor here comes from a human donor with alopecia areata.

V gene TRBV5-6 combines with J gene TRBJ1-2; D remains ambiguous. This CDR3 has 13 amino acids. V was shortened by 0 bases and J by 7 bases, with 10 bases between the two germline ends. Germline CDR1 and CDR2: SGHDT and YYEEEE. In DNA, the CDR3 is TGTGCCAGCAGCTTGGTGGCATCGAGTGGCTACACCTTC. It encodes CASSLVASSGYTF.

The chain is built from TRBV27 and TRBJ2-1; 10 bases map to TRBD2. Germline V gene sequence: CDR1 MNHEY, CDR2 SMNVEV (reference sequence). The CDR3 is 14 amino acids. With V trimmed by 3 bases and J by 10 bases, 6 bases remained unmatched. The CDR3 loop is CASSLVAGGEEQFF. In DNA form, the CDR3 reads TGTGCCAGCAGTTTGGTAGCGGGAGGTGAAGAGCAGTTCTTC.

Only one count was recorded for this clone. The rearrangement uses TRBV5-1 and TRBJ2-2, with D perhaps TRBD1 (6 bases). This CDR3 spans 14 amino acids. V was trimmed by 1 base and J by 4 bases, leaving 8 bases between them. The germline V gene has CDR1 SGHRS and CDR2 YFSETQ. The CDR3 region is CASSLPGATGELFF. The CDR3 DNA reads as TGCGCCAGCAGCTTGCCAGGGGCCACCGGGGAGCTGTTTTTT.

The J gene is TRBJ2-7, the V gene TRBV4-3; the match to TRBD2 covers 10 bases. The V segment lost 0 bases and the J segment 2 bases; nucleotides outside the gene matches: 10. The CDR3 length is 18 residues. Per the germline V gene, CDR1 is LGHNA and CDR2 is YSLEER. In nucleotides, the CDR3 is TGCGCCAGCAGCCAAGATCGGGCTAGCGGGGGACATCCCTACGAGCAGTACTTC. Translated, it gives CASSQDRASGGHPYEQYF.

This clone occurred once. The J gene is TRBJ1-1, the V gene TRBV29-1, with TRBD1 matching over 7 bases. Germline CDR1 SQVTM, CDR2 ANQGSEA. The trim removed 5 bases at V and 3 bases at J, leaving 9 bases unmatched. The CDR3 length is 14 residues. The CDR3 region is CSVLDGQDHTEAFF. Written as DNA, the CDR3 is TGCAGCGTTTTAGACGGACAGGACCACACTGAAGCTTTCTTT.

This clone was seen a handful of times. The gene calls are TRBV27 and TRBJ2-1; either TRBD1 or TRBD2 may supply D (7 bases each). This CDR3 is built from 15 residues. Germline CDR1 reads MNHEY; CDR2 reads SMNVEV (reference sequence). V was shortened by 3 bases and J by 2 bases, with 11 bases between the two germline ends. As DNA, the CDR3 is TGTGCCAGCAGTTTCGCAGGGGGGGCCTACAATGAGCAGTTCTTC. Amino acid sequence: CASSFAGGAYNEQFF.

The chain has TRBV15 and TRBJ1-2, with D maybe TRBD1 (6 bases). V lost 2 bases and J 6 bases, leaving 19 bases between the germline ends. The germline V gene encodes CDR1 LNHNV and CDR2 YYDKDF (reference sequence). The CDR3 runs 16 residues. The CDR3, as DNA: TGTGCCACCAGCAGATCCCTGGGGGGGCCCGGCCATGGCTACACCTTC. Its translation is CATSRSLGGPGHGYTF.

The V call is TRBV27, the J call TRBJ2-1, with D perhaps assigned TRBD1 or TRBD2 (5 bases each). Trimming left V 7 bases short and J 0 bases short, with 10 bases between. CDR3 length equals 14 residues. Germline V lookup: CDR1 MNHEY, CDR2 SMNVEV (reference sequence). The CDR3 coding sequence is TGTGCCAGCACCACCGGGACCTCCTACAATGAGCAGTTCTTC. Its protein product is CASTTGTSYNEQFF.

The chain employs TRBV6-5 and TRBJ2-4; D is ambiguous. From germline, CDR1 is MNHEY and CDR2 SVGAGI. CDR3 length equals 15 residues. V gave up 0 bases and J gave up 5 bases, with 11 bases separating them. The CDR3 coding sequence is TGTGCCAGCAGTTACTCAGGAAACCTCCAAAACATTCAGTACTTC. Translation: CASSYSGNLQNIQYF.

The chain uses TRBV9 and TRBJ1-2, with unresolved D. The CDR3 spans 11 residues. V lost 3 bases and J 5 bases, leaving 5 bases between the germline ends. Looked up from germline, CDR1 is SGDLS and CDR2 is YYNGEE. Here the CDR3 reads CASSAAYGYTF. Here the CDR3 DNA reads TGTGCCAGCAGCGCAGCTTATGGCTACACCTTC.

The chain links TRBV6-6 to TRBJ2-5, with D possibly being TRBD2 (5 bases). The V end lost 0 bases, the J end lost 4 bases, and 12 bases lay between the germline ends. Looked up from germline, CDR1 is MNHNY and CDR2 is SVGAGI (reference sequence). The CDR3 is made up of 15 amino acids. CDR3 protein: CASSYSRGLSETQYF. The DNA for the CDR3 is TGTGCCAGCAGTTACTCGAGAGGGCTATCAGAGACCCAGTACTTC.